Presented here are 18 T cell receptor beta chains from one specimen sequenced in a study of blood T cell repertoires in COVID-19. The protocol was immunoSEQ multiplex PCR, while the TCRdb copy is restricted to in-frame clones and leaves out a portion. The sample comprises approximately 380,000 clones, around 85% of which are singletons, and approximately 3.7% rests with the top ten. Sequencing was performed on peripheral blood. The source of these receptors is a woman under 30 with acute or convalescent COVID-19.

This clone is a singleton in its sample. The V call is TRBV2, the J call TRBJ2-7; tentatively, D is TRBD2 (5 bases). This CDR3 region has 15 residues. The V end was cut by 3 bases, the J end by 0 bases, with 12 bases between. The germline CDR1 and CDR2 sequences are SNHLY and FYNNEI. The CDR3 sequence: CASSELASSSYEQYF. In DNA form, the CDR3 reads TGTGCCAGCAGTGAGCTAGCCTCGAGCTCCTACGAGCAGTACTTC.

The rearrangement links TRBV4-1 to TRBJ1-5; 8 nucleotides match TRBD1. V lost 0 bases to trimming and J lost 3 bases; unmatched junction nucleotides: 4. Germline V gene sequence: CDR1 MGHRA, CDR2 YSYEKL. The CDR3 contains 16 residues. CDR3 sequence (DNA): TGCGCCAGCAGCCAAGACCCGGGACAGGCCAATCAGCCCCAGCATTTT. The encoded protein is CASSQDPGQANQPQHF.

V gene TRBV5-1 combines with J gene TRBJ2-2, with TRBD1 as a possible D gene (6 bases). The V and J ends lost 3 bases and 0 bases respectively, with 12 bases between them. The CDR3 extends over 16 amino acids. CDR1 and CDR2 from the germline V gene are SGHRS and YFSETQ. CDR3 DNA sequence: TGCGCCAGCAGCTCCGGTACAGGGACGAACACCGGGGAGCTGTTTTTT. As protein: CASSSGTGTNTGELFF.

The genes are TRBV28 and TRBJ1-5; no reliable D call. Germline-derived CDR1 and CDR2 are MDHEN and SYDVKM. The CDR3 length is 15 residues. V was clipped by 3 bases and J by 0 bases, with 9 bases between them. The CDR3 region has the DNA TGTGCCAGCAGTTTGGCGGGTTATAGCAATCAGCCCCAGCATTTT. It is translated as CASSLAGYSNQPQHF.

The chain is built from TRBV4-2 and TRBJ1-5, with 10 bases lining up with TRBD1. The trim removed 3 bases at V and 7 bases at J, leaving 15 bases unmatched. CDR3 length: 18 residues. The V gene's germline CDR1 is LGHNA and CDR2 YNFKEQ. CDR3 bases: TGTGCCAGCAGCCATCGAGACCCGGGACAGGGGACGGAGCAGCCCCAGCATTTT. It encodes CASSHRDPGQGTEQPQHF.

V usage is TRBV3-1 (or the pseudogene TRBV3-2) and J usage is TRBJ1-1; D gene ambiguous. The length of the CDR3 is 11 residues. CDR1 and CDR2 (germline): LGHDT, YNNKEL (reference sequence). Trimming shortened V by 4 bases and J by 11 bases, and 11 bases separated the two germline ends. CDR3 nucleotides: TGTGCCAGCAGCCGCGGGCCCGGGGCTTTCTTT. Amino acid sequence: CASSRGPGAFF.

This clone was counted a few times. CDR3 sequence reads: CASSLAAGNTGELFF. CDR3 DNA sequence: TGCGCCAGCAGCTTGGCGGCGGGGAACACCGGGGAGCTGTTTTTT. This rearrangement joins TRBV5-1 to TRBJ2-2; D is possibly TRBD2 (5 bases). The CDR3 length is 15 residues. With 0 bases removed from V and 1 base from J, the gap between germline ends came to 7 bases. The V gene's germline CDR1 is SGHRS and CDR2 YFSETQ.

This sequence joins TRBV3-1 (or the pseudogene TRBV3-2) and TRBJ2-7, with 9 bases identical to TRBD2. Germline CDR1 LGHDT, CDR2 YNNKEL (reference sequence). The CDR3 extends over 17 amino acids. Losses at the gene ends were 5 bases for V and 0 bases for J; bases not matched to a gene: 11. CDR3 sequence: CASSSGYIAGDSYEQYF. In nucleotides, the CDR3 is TGTGCCAGCAGCTCCGGGTACATAGCGGGGGACTCCTACGAGCAGTACTTC.

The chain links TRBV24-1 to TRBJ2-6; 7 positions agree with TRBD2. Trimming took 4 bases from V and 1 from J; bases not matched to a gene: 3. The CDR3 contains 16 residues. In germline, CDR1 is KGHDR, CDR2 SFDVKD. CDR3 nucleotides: TGTGCCACCAGTGACCCAGCGGGGTCTGGGGCCAACGTCCTGACTTTC. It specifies CATSDPAGSGANVLTF.

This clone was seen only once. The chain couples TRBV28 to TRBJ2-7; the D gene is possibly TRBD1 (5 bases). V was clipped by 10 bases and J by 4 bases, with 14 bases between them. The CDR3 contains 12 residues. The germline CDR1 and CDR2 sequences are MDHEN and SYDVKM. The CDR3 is CATGLQEYEQYF. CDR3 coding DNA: TGTGCCACAGGGCTTCAAGAATACGAGCAGTACTTC.

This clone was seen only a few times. This CDR3 is CASTGQLLLNTEAFF. CDR3 coding DNA: TGTGCCAGCACGGGACAGCTCTTACTGAACACTGAAGCTTTCTTT. The chain couples TRBV2 to TRBJ1-1; 7 bases agree with TRBD1. This CDR3 region has 15 residues. The germline CDR1 and CDR2 sequences are SNHLY and FYNNEI. The V and J ends lost 7 bases and 0 bases, in that order; junction bases with no gene match: 8.

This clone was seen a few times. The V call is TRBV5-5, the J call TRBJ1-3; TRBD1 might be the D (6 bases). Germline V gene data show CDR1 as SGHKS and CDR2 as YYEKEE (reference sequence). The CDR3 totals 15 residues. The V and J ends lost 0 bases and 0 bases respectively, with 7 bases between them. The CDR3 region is CASSLGDTSGNTIYF. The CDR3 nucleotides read TGTGCCAGCAGCTTGGGGGACACCTCTGGAAACACCATATATTTT.

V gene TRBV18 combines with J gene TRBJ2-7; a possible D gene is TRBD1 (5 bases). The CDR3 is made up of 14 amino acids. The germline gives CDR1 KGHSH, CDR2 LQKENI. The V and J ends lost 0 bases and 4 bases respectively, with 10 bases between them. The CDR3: CASSPPGRLYEQYF. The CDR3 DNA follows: TGTGCCAGCTCACCACCGGGGCGGCTATACGAGCAGTACTTC.

The CDR3 sequence is CASMTEGAWIYGYTF. As DNA, the CDR3 is TGTGCCAGCATGACCGAGGGGGCTTGGATCTATGGCTACACCTTC. The gene calls are TRBV6-5 and TRBJ1-2; 7 bases fit TRBD1. Looked up from germline, CDR1 is MNHEY and CDR2 is SVGAGI. CDR3 length equals 15 residues. J was trimmed by 4 bases and V by 7 bases; bases with no gene match: 12.

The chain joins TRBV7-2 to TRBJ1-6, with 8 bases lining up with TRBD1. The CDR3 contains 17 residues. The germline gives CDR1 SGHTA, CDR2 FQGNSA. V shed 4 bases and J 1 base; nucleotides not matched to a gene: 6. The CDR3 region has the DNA TGTGCCAGCAGCTCGGCAGGGGGCGCGTCCTATAATTCACCCCTCCACTTT. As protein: CASSSAGGASYNSPLHF.

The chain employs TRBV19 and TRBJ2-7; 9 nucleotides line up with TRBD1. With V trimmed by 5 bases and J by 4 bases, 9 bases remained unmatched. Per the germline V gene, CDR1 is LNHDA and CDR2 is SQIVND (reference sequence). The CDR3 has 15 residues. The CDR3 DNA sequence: TGTGCCAGTAGTTCCCGACAGGGGGGAAAATACGAGCAGTACTTC. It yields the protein CASSSRQGGKYEQYF.

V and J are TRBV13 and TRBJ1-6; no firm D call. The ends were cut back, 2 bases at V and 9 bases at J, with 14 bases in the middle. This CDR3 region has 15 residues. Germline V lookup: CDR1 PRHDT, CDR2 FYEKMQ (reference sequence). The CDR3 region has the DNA TGTGCCAGCAGCTTATTGACGTTAGGAGGTTCACCCCTCCACTTT. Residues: CASSLLTLGGSPLHF.

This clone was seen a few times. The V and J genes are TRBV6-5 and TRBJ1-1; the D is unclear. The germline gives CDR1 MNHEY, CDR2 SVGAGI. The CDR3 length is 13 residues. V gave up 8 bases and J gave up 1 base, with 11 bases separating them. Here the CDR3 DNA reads TGTGCCAGCTCCGCAGGCTCGAACACTGAAGCTTTCTTT. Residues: CASSAGSNTEAFF.